These 4 T cell receptor beta chains originate from one sample sequenced in a study of CD8+ T cells in alopecia areata. The treatment was: oral pan-JAK inhibitor, 5-10 mg twice daily. Investigators isolated RNA and reverse transcribed it into cDNA to act as the sequencing template. Only in-frame clones appear in the TCRdb table, and some are missing; sequencing was by immunoSEQ multiplex PCR. The data contain 110,000 to 150,000 clones, around 82% of them singletons. The source material was CD8+ T cells sorted from blood, sampled at week 4, from a patient treated with tofacitinib. These receptor sequences come from a human donor with alopecia areata.

This chain links TRBV4-3 with TRBJ2-1, with 8 nucleotides matching TRBD2. The trim removed 2 bases at V and 9 bases at J, leaving 6 bases unmatched. The CDR3 runs 14 residues. Per the germline V gene, CDR1 is LGHNA and CDR2 is YSLEER. The CDR3, as DNA: TGCGCCAGCAGCCAACAGCGGGGGTTCAGTGAGCAGTTCTTC. It specifies CASSQQRGFSEQFF.

The chain carries TRBV7-9 and TRBJ2-7; D gene uncertain. Germline V gives CDR1 SEHNR, CDR2 FQNEAQ (reference sequence). Trimming removed 1 base at V and 2 bases at J, with 6 bases between. The CDR3 spans 13 residues. The CDR3 nucleotides are TGTGCCAGCAGCTTAGGCATCACCTACGAGCAGTACTTC. It translates to CASSLGITYEQYF.

This rearrangement joins TRBV5-1 to TRBJ2-7, with no clear D. The length of the CDR3 is 12 residues. Trimming pared 0 bases from V and 2 bases from J, leaving 3 bases between. Germline V lookup: CDR1 SGHRS, CDR2 YFSETQ. The CDR3 reads CASSLGAYEQYF. In nucleotides, the CDR3 is TGCGCCAGCAGCTTGGGAGCCTACGAGCAGTACTTC.

The chain joins TRBV6-5 to TRBJ2-7; D possibly corresponds to TRBD2 (6 bases). Trimming took off 2 bases at V and 3 bases at J, with 11 bases between the two ends. Germline CDR1 is MNHEY and CDR2 is SVGAGI. This CDR3 region has 14 residues. CDR3 sequence (DNA): TGTGCCAGCAGTTACCGGGGACTGTACTACGAGCAGTACTTC. It codes for CASSYRGLYYEQYF.